This T cell receptor beta chain was sequenced in a study of shared clonotypes between healthy human individuals. Study-level findings and limits: Between a handful of donors, naive CD4 clonotypes were shared at a level of about 5%. There were few donors, and this limited the genetic and exposure-history diversity represented.

Remarks on this clone: Its antigen is unknown.

The naive CD8 subset, CD45RO-negative cells positively selected for CCR7, excluded terminally differentiated effector memory CD45RA+ cells. Trimming left V 3 bases short and J 4 bases short, with 19 bases between. This CDR3 has 15 residues. Germline V CDR1 and CDR2: GTSNPN, SVGIG (reference sequence). When replicate PCRs were run on sorted subsets, they used 200 ng DNA, about 31,000 T cell genomes. The authors' processing: From ImmunoSEQ came sequences covering only the junction and carrying no quality scores, so filtering differed. The protocol was immunoSEQ multiplex PCR, while the TCRdb copy is restricted to in-frame clones and leaves out a portion. The DNA gave D and trimming, while V, J and clone size come from that table. The sample lists some 2.1 million clones, 85% to 95% occurring once.

The sample comprised naive CD8+ T cells from PBMCs. The rearrangement links TRBV30 to TRBJ2-7; D is unclear. The receptor comes from a man between 18 and 29 years old in good health. Some clones in this sample may be carry-over from other donors' samples. Here the CDR3 DNA reads TGTGCCTGGAGAGTCGACCGTCCCCTCGGTTACGAGCAGTACTTC. Its protein is CAWRVDRPLGYEQYF. The variable domain in full, with the rest retrieved from reference TRBV30 and TRBJ2-7, is SQTIHQWPATLVQPVGSPLSLECTVEGTSNPNLYWYRQAAGRGLQLLFYSVGIGQISSEVPQNLSASRPQDRQFILSSKKLLLSDSGFYLCAWRVDRPLGYEQYFGPGTRLTVT.